The 2 T cell receptor beta chains in this list originate from one sample, sequenced in a study of blood T cell repertoires in COVID-19. Profiling relied on immunoSEQ multiplex PCR, and the TCRdb table lists in-frame clones only, not all of them. This repertoire shows around 300,000 clones, 75% to 90% found once; its top ten account for 2% to 2.5%. The sequenced material came from peripheral blood. These receptors originate from a middle-aged man with acute or convalescent COVID-19.

V gene TRBV28 combines with J gene TRBJ2-1; 7 bases map to TRBD1. Per the germline V gene, CDR1 is MDHEN and CDR2 is SYDVKM. V gave up 6 bases and J gave up 9 bases; unmatched junction bases: 5. The CDR3 contains 12 residues. Here the CDR3 reads CASRLDRAEQFF. CDR3 DNA sequence: TGTGCCAGCAGGTTAGACAGGGCTGAGCAGTTCTTC.

This clone was recorded once. The V gene is TRBV30, the J gene TRBJ2-7; the D gene is possibly TRBD2 (6 bases). Per the germline V gene, CDR1 is GTSNPN and CDR2 is SVGIG (reference sequence). There are 13 residues in the CDR3. Trimming took off 0 bases at V and 4 bases at J, with 10 bases between the two ends. DNA of the CDR3: TGTGCCTGGAGTGTCGGGGGTAGGTACGAGCAGTACTTC. It yields the protein CAWSVGGRYEQYF.